The 2 T cell receptor beta chains reported below all come from one sample, sequenced in a study of CD8+ T cells in alopecia areata. Treatment described: oral pan-JAK inhibitor, 5-10 mg twice daily. Extracted from the samples, RNA was reverse transcribed into cDNA to serve as the sequencing template. Sequencing used immunoSEQ multiplex PCR; TCRdb keeps in-frame clones, though not all of them. There are approximately 140,000 clones in the sample; more than 85% occur only once, and 13% lies in the top ten. This sample comprised CD8+ T cells sorted from blood, obtained at week 4, from a patient treated with tofacitinib. Receptor source: a human donor with alopecia areata.

The genes are TRBV19 and TRBJ2-5; a possible D gene is TRBD2 (6 bases). Germline V gene data show CDR1 as LNHDA and CDR2 as SQIVND (reference sequence). The ends were cut back, 1 base at V and 2 bases at J, with 11 bases in the middle. The CDR3 consists of 15 residues. In nucleotides, the CDR3 is TGTGCCAGTAGTATAGCGGTTAGCGGACAAGAGACCCAGTACTTC. Protein: CASSIAVSGQETQYF.

This chain uses TRBV27 with TRBJ1-1, with D possibly being TRBD1 (5 bases). There are 16 residues in the CDR3. Trimming removed 7 bases from V and 8 bases from J, with 26 bases in between. Germline values: CDR1 MNHEY, CDR2 SMNVEV (reference sequence). This CDR3 reads CASTSIPTRGRVEAFF. Here the CDR3 DNA reads TGTGCCAGCACCTCAATCCCAACCCGGGGCAGGGTAGAAGCTTTCTTT.